The 24 T cell receptor beta chains in this list originate from one sample, sequenced in a study of blood T cells in healthy people across ages. The authors ran a second PCR of about 6 to 11 cycles using a sample-barcoded 5' primer and a J-beta primer mix. MiXCR was run by TCRdb on the 5' RACE reads, yielding one entry per CDR3 protein. In the table there are fewer than 1.5 million distinct CDR3 sequences, roughly 40% of which are singletons. The sample taken for sequencing was blood. The receptors derive from a woman aged 18 to 35 in good health.

This sequence joins TRBV5-1 and TRBJ2-1; no firm D call. Germline-derived CDR1 and CDR2 are SGHRS and YFSETQ. The CDR3 runs 13 residues. Trimming took 7 bases from V and 8 from J, leaving 16 bases between them. The CDR3 here is CASQAAVSDEQFF. DNA for the CDR3: TGCGCCAGCCAGGCAGCCGTAAGTGATGAGCAGTTCTTC. The whole variable domain, remainder taken from reference TRBV5-1 and TRBJ2-1, is KAGVTQTPRYLIKTRGQQVTLSCSPISGHRSVSWYQQTPGQGLQFLFEYFSETQRNKGNFPGRFSGRQFSNSRSEMNVSTLELGDSALYLCASQAAVSDEQFFGPGTRLTVL.

The gene calls are TRBV20-1 and TRBJ2-7, with D hard to call. There are 12 residues in the CDR3. Germline CDR1 reads DFQATT; CDR2 reads SNEGSKA (reference sequence). CDR3 sequence: CNARLDSYEQYF. The CDR3 DNA reads as TGCAATGCCAGGCTGGATTCCTACGAGCAGTACTTC.

Concerning this clonotype itself: At one boundary the junction diverges from the germline segment, which might be a read error. The V and J genes are TRBV5-1 and TRBJ2-1; no firm D call. There are 13 residues in the CDR3. Germline V gene sequence: CDR1 SGHRS, CDR2 YFSETQ. CDR3 amino acids: CAISLLSYNEQFF. The CDR3 DNA reads TGCGCCATCAGCTTGTTATCCTACAATGAGCAGTTCTTC.

The rearrangement uses TRBV20-1 and TRBJ2-3, with 16 nucleotides matching TRBD2. Unmatched junction bases numbered 6, after V lost 0 bases and J lost 3 bases. From germline, CDR1 is DFQATT and CDR2 SNEGSKA (reference sequence). This CDR3 has 18 amino acids. DNA of the CDR3: TGCAGTGCTAGAGAGGGGACTAGCGGGAGGGCCACGACAGATACGCAGTATTTT. This sequence encodes CSAREGTSGRATTDTQYF.

This chain connects TRBV5-1 to TRBJ2-1; D is unclear. The V and J ends lost 4 bases and 1 base respectively, with 6 bases between them. The germline V gene encodes CDR1 SGHRS and CDR2 YFSETQ. The CDR3 contains 13 residues. CDR3 amino acids: CASSPASYNEQFF. In nucleotides, the CDR3 is TGCGCCAGCAGCCCTGCATCCTACAATGAGCAGTTCTTC. The complete variable domain, with remaining parts taken from reference TRBV5-1 and TRBJ2-1, reads KAGVTQTPRYLIKTRGQQVTLSCSPISGHRSVSWYQQTPGQGLQFLFEYFSETQRNKGNFPGRFSGRQFSNSRSEMNVSTLELGDSALYLCASSPASYNEQFFGPGTRLTVL.

The chain carries TRBV14 and TRBJ1-1, with D tentatively TRBD1 (6 bases). V was clipped by 1 base and J by 2 bases, with 11 bases between them. Germline CDR1 and CDR2: SGHDN and FVKESK. This CDR3 region has 15 residues. Here the CDR3 reads CASSQGTASNTEAFF. The CDR3 nucleotides read TGTGCCAGCAGCCAAGGGACAGCCTCAAACACTGAAGCTTTCTTT. Complete variable domain (other parts from reference TRBV14 and TRBJ1-1): EAGVTQFPSHSVIEKGQTVTLRCDPISGHDNLYWYRRVMGKEIKFLLHFVKESKQDESGMPNNRFLAERTGGTYSTLKVQPAELEDSGVYFCASSQGTASNTEAFFGQGTRLTVV.

Here the CDR3 reads CASSYSARIQETQYF. In DNA, the CDR3 is TGTGCCAGCAGTTATTCAGCGAGAATCCAAGAGACCCAGTACTTC. V and J are TRBV6-6 and TRBJ2-5; no clear D gene. CDR1 MNHNY and CDR2 SVGAGI come from the germline V gene (reference sequence). This CDR3 has 15 residues. V lost 3 bases to trimming and J lost 1 base, with 12 bases between them.

This clonotype was found a few times. The chain uses TRBV28 and TRBJ2-7; weak D call: TRBD1 (6 bases). Per germline, CDR1 MDHEN and CDR2 SYDVKM. Trimming cost V 6 bases and J 0 bases, with 21 bases left between them. The CDR3 consists of 17 residues. In DNA form, the CDR3 reads TGTGCCAGCAGGGGGTCATCGAGGACAGCCGGCTCCTACGAGCAGTACTTC. Translated, it gives CASRGSSRTAGSYEQYF.

CDR3 protein: CSASLAGQGDFAAGYTF. CDR3 DNA: TGCAGTGCTAGTTTGGCGGGACAGGGCGACTTTGCAGCTGGCTACACCTTC. This chain joins TRBV20-1 and TRBJ1-2; TRBD1 matches 9 bases. Trimming removed 3 bases from V and 7 bases from J; junction bases left unmatched: 18. CDR3 length: 17 amino acids. The germline gives CDR1 DFQATT, CDR2 SNEGSKA (reference sequence).

The sample holds a few counts of this clonotype. The genes are TRBV12-3 or TRBV12-4 and TRBJ2-3; D uncertain. V was shortened by 4 bases and J by 6 bases, with 17 bases between the two germline ends. The CDR3 spans 15 residues. CDR3 bases: TGTGCCAGCAGTTCTCGGGCCCAACCAAGGGATACGCAGTATTTT. As protein: CASSSRAQPRDTQYF.

This clonotype has only a few counts. V and J are TRBV20-1 and TRBJ2-1; the match to TRBD1 covers 7 bases. The germline gives CDR1 DFQATT, CDR2 SNEGSKA (reference sequence). V was clipped by 0 bases and J by 7 bases; unmatched bases: 3. This CDR3 is 13 amino acids long. The CDR3 nucleotides read TGCAGTGCTAGAGACTCCAGGGGGAATGAGCAGTTCTTC. Its translation is CSARDSRGNEQFF.

This clonotype was counted between two and nine times. This sequence joins TRBV5-4 and TRBJ2-1; D possibly corresponds to TRBD2 (6 bases). Trimming cost V 5 bases and J 3 bases, with 12 bases left between them. Germline values: CDR1 SGHNT, CDR2 YYREEE (reference sequence). The CDR3 length is 14 residues. CDR3 nucleotide sequence: TGTGCCAGCAGGGGGGGACTCCTCTACAATGAGCAGTTCTTC. Translating it yields CASRGGLLYNEQFF.

This chain uses TRBV12-3 or TRBV12-4 with TRBJ2-3, with 9 bases identical to TRBD1. The CDR3 covers 23 residues. V was clipped by 7 bases and J by 2 bases; unmatched bases: 31. The CDR3 spells CASTFPSTGQGTALNPFTDTQYF. CDR3 DNA sequence: TGTGCCAGCACCTTTCCTTCGACCGGACAGGGGACGGCCCTTAACCCTTTCACAGATACGCAGTATTTT.

This chain uses TRBV20-1 with TRBJ2-1; D might be TRBD2 (6 bases). V lost 3 bases and J lost 4, with 13 bases in between. Germline V gene lookup returns CDR1 DFQATT and CDR2 SNEGSKA (reference sequence). This CDR3 has 14 residues. The CDR3 is CSASYSGPYNEQFF. The CDR3 region has the DNA TGCAGTGCTAGTTATAGCGGACCTTACAATGAGCAGTTCTTC.

CDR3 residues: CASSNSGGAYTQYF. CDR3 DNA: TGCGCCAGCAGCAATAGCGGGGGGGCCTATACGCAGTATTTT. V usage is TRBV10-1 and J usage is TRBJ2-3; TRBD2 matches 11 bases. This CDR3 has 14 amino acids. The V segment lost 6 bases and the J segment 7 bases; nucleotides outside the gene matches: 6. Germline CDR1 is WNHNN and CDR2 is SYGVQD (reference sequence).

The V gene is TRBV5-1, the J gene TRBJ1-1; TRBD1 matches 9 bases. The junction had 6 bases not matched to a gene; V was cut back by 4 bases and J by 5 bases. The CDR3 spans 14 residues. CDR1 is SGHRS, CDR2 YFSETQ, per germline. CDR3 nucleotide sequence: TGCGCCAGCAGCCCGGACAGGGGCCAAACTGAAGCTTTCTTT. This gives the protein CASSPDRGQTEAFF.

As DNA, the CDR3 is TGTGCCAGCAGTTATGCCGGGGAGCTGTTTTTT. This encodes CASSYAGELFF. This chain links TRBV6-5 with TRBJ2-2; D remains ambiguous. The CDR3 loop spans 11 amino acids. Germline V gene sequence: CDR1 MNHEY, CDR2 SVGAGI. With 3 bases removed from V and 6 bases from J, the gap between germline ends came to 2 bases.

The chain carries TRBV9 and TRBJ2-1; 9 bases are shared with TRBD1. With V trimmed by 0 bases and J by 7 bases, 8 bases remained unmatched. Germline V gives CDR1 SGDLS, CDR2 YYNGEE. The CDR3 has 16 amino acids. CDR3 coding DNA: TGTGCCAGCAGCGTAGCATACAGGGGGCGGTTGAATGAGCAGTTCTTC. It translates to CASSVAYRGRLNEQFF.

The chain combines TRBV29-1 with TRBJ2-5; no clear D. Trimming cost V 1 base and J 9 bases, with 18 bases left between them. Germline V gene data show CDR1 as SQVTM and CDR2 as ANQGSEA. The CDR3 has 14 amino acids. The CDR3 region has the DNA TGCAGCGTTGAAGCACAGTCATTGCGTGAGGCCCAGTACTTC. Protein: CSVEAQSLREAQYF. The full variable domain, in which reference TRBV29-1 and TRBJ2-5 provide the parts outside the CDR3, is SAVISQKPSRDICQRGTSLTIQCQVDSQVTMMFWYRQQPGQSLTLIATANQGSEATYESGFVIDKFPISRPNLTFSTLTVSNMSPEDSSIYLCSVEAQSLREAQYFGPGTRLLVL.

V gene TRBV2 combines with J gene TRBJ2-4; D gene uncertain. The J call is uncertain, as TRBJ2-5 better fits the DNA end. The length of the CDR3 is 13 residues. Germline V gene sequence: CDR1 SNHLY, CDR2 FYNNEI. The CDR3 bases are TGTGCCAGCAGTGAAGATCCGGGAGAGACCCAGTACTTC. Amino acid sequence: CASSEDPGETQYF.

V usage is TRBV9 and J usage is TRBJ2-2; 10 bases are a match to TRBD2. The CDR3 runs to 16 residues. J was trimmed by 2 bases and V by 4 bases; bases with no gene match: 5. Germline V CDR1 and CDR2: SGDLS, YYNGEE. The CDR3 spells CASSLSGGVNTGELFF. The CDR3 nucleotides read TGTGCCAGCAGCTTAAGCGGGGGGGTTAACACCGGGGAGCTGTTTTTT.

This clonotype was counted a single time. The chain employs TRBV27 and TRBJ1-5, with D possibly being TRBD1 (6 bases). This CDR3 has 16 residues. Germline assignment: CDR1 MNHEY and CDR2 SMNVEV (reference sequence). V was cut by 5 bases and J by 4 bases, with 18 bases left in between. The chain's CDR3 is CASSPPPTGANQPQHF. Written as DNA, the CDR3 is TGTGCCAGCAGTCCCCCCCCGACAGGAGCTAATCAGCCCCAGCATTTT.

The rearrangement links TRBV5-1 to TRBJ2-5; 8 bases agree with TRBD1. The CDR3 has 17 amino acids. V lost 6 bases and J lost 3; bases outside the gene matches: 16. Germline CDR1 SGHRS, CDR2 YFSETQ. CDR3 protein: CASTPGRVTGVEETQYF. In DNA, the CDR3 is TGCGCCAGCACCCCGGGGCGGGTGACAGGGGTAGAAGAGACCCAGTACTTC.

This chain connects TRBV5-1 to TRBJ2-6, with D hard to call. CDR1 and CDR2 (germline): SGHRS, YFSETQ. This CDR3 comprises 16 residues. Trimming removed 1 base at V and 0 bases at J, with 8 bases between. The CDR3 loop reads CASSLRSSSGANVLTF. The CDR3 coding sequence is TGCGCCAGCAGCTTGCGCAGTTCCTCTGGGGCCAACGTCCTGACTTTC.